One and the same sample provided the 8 T cell receptor beta chains below, sequenced in a study of beta chain features in type 1 diabetes. Investigators reverse transcribed all isolated RNA, so they sequenced expressed TCRB transcripts. Produced via immunoSEQ multiplex PCR; TCRdb's table is partial and in-frame only. The repertoire holds 360,000 or so clones, with about 20% as singletons. What was sequenced was naive CD4+ T cells from blood. Receptor source: a woman aged 18-29 years in good health.

A few counts support this clone. The gene calls are TRBV10-3 and TRBJ2-7; D may be TRBD1 (7 bases). The CDR3 spans 12 residues. Trimming cost V 2 bases and J 6 bases, with 8 bases left between them. CDR1 and CDR2 (germline): ENHRY, SYGVKD. The CDR3 is CAISEQGGEQYF. As DNA, the CDR3 is TGTGCCATCAGTGAGCAGGGGGGCGAGCAGTACTTC.

The gene calls are TRBV7-2 and TRBJ1-1; no clear D. The germline V and J ends were trimmed by 0 bases and 11 bases, with 13 bases remaining between them. The CDR3 length is 13 residues. CDR1 SGHTA and CDR2 FQGNSA come from the germline V gene. The CDR3 loop reads CASSLAQEGLAFF. In nucleotides, the CDR3 is TGTGCCAGCAGCTTAGCTCAGGAGGGTTTGGCTTTCTTT.

The J gene is TRBJ1-1, the V gene TRBV10-2, with 10 bases lining up with TRBD1. Trimming cost V 8 bases and J 2 bases; bases outside gene matches: 8. From germline, CDR1 is WSHSY and CDR2 SAAADI. CDR3 length: 15 residues. CDR3 residues: CASRGGDRGNTEAFF. In nucleotides, the CDR3 is TGCGCCAGCCGGGGAGGGGACAGGGGAAACACTGAAGCTTTCTTT.

The chain links TRBV14 to TRBJ2-7; D is unclear. The V and J ends lost 2 bases and 1 base respectively, with 3 bases between them. This CDR3 spans 12 amino acids. From germline, CDR1 is SGHDN and CDR2 FVKESK. CDR3 coding DNA: TGTGCCAGCAGCCAACCTTCCTACGAGCAGTACTTC. This translates into CASSQPSYEQYF. The entire variable domain, with the rest obtained from reference TRBV14 and TRBJ2-7, is as follows: EAGVTQFPSHSVIEKGQTVTLRCDPISGHDNLYWYRRVMGKEIKFLLHFVKESKQDESGMPNNRFLAERTGGTYSTLKVQPAELEDSGVYFCASSQPSYEQYFGPGTRLTVT.

The rearrangement links TRBV4-2 to TRBJ2-1; no definite D call. V was shortened by 1 base and J by 0 bases, with 13 bases between the two germline ends. The CDR3 loop spans 17 amino acids. Per germline, CDR1 LGHNA and CDR2 YNFKEQ. The CDR3 here is CASSQGAGDPSYNEQFF. For the CDR3, the DNA is TGTGCCAGCAGCCAAGGCGCTGGAGACCCCTCCTACAATGAGCAGTTCTTC.

This chain connects TRBV4-1 to TRBJ2-5; 9 nucleotides line up with TRBD1. In germline, CDR1 is MGHRA, CDR2 YSYEKL. V was clipped by 4 bases and J by 4 bases; unmatched bases: 7. The CDR3 has 15 amino acids. CDR3 DNA sequence: TGCGCCAGCAGCCTCCCGGGACAGGGTTTAGAGACCCAGTACTTC. Translation gives CASSLPGQGLETQYF.

The V and J genes are TRBV30 and TRBJ1-1; 9 bases align to TRBD1. Germline loops: CDR1 GTSNPN, CDR2 SVGIG (reference sequence). The junction had 5 bases not matched to a gene; V was cut back by 4 bases and J by 2 bases. The CDR3 sequence is 14 residues long. CDR3 sequence: CAWTLDRGNTEAFF. CDR3 in DNA: TGTGCCTGGACGTTGGACAGGGGAAACACTGAAGCTTTCTTT.

The genes are TRBV5-1 and TRBJ2-3; 8 positions match TRBD1. This CDR3 contains 16 residues. Germline values: CDR1 SGHRS, CDR2 YFSETQ. The junction had 7 bases not matched to a gene; V was cut back by 4 bases and J by 0 bases. In DNA, the CDR3 is TGCGCCAGCAGCCTCCAGGGGGCCATAAGCACAGATACGCAGTATTTT. It specifies CASSLQGAISTDTQYF.